The 29 T cell receptor beta chains reported below all come from one sample, sequenced in a study of regulatory T cells in long-lasting Graves disease. Assembly of TCR beta libraries relied on iRepertoire HTBI primers together with Arm-PCR of CDR3 regions. In TCRdb, the multiplex PCR reads were re-called with MiXCR into one record per CDR3 protein. In the table there are fewer than 450,000 distinct CDR3 sequences, roughly a quarter of which are singletons. Indicated time point: persistent/refractory GD, antithyroid drugs over 5 years with positive TRAb. After RNA was extracted from PBMCs, the TCR library was made from it. The sample in question was peripheral blood mononuclear cells (PBMCs), obtained when the disease was refractory, from a patient treated with antithyroid drugs. The receptors here all came from a female donor with Graves disease.

This clonotype has ten or more counts. This chain joins TRBV7-2 and TRBJ1-4; D not certain. The CDR3 length is 16 residues. Germline loops: CDR1 SGHTA, CDR2 FQGNSA. Trimming stripped 5 bases from V and 3 bases from J, with 16 bases between. The CDR3 region has the DNA TGTGCCAGCAGCCCGTCGGGGAGGAGGCCTAATGAAAAACTGTTTTTT. Encoded protein: CASSPSGRRPNEKLFF.

This clonotype was detected many times. The V gene is TRBV27, the J gene TRBJ2-7; D is unresolved. Germline V gene data show CDR1 as MNHEY and CDR2 as SMNVEV (reference sequence). V was cut by 4 bases and J by 3 bases, with 10 bases left in between. This CDR3 comprises 13 residues. CDR3: CASSSPLVYEQYF. CDR3 nucleotide sequence: TGTGCCAGCAGTTCACCCCTCGTCTACGAGCAGTACTTC.

The J gene is TRBJ2-1, the V gene TRBV7-2; D not resolved. CDR3 length: 11 amino acids. Germline CDR1 SGHTA, CDR2 FQGNSA. V was pared by 5 bases and J by 9 bases, with 8 bases between. Here the CDR3 reads CASSINIEQFF. For the CDR3, the DNA is TGTGCCAGCAGCATAAATATTGAGCAGTTCTTC.

The gene calls are TRBV28 and TRBJ2-7; D is unresolved. Trimming took off 5 bases at V and 2 bases at J, with 7 bases between the two ends. Germline CDR1 reads MDHEN; CDR2 reads SYDVKM. The CDR3 is 12 residues long. In DNA form, the CDR3 reads TGTGCCAGCAGTCCTCAGACCTACGAGCAGTACTTC. This sequence encodes CASSPQTYEQYF.

This clonotype was seen at least ten times. The V gene is TRBV28, the J gene TRBJ2-5; D call uncertain. The CDR3 has 15 amino acids. The germline gives CDR1 MDHEN, CDR2 SYDVKM. The V and J ends lost 3 bases and 1 base respectively, with 12 bases between them. The CDR3 here is CASSFDPPAQETQYF. As DNA, the CDR3 is TGTGCCAGCAGTTTTGACCCACCCGCCCAAGAGACCCAGTACTTC.

This clonotype was seen at least ten times. The gene calls are TRBV27 and TRBJ1-1; 9 nucleotides match TRBD1. CDR1 is MNHEY and CDR2 is SMNVEV in the germline V gene (reference sequence). The CDR3 extends over 15 amino acids. Trimming removed 5 bases from V and 1 base from J; junction bases left unmatched: 5. The CDR3 nucleotides read TGTGCCAGCAGTACAAGACAGGGGGGGAACACTGAAGCTTTCTTT. Its protein is CASSTRQGGNTEAFF.

Of note for this clonotype: This clone may be a read error of a much larger clone one base away. This rearrangement joins TRBV5-1 to TRBJ1-4, with TRBD1 identical over 7 bases. CDR1 is SGHRS and CDR2 is YFSETQ in the germline V gene. The length of the CDR3 is 13 residues. The CDR3 loop is CASSSGQLERLFF. The CDR3 nucleotides read TGCGCCAGCAGCTCGGGACAGCTCGAAAGACTGTTTTTT.

This chain uses TRBV19 with TRBJ1-2, with D perhaps TRBD1 (6 bases). This CDR3 region has 14 residues. The germline V and J ends were trimmed by 8 bases and 8 bases, with 21 bases remaining between them. Looked up from germline, CDR1 is LNHDA and CDR2 is SQIVND (reference sequence). The CDR3, as DNA: TGTGCCAGTGCCCCATTTCGGACAGTCTTCGGCTACACCTTC. Amino acids: CASAPFRTVFGYTF.

Concerning this clonotype itself: An end of the junction differs from the germline gene, which may be a read error. DNA of the CDR3: TGTGCCAGCAGTTACGCAGGGACTAACACTAAAGCTTTCTTT. It is translated as CASSYAGTNTKAFF. This chain connects TRBV6-5 to TRBJ1-1; tentative D call: TRBD1 (5 bases). This CDR3 comprises 14 residues. In germline, CDR1 is MNHEY, CDR2 SVGAGI.

This clonotype was picked up a small number of times. A single base separates this from a much larger clone, so it may be a read error. CDR3 in amino acids: CASTVANTGELFF. CDR3 nucleotides: TGTGCCAGCACGGTGGCGAACACCGGGGAGCTGTTTTTT. The V call is TRBV6-1, the J call TRBJ2-2; D unresolved. V gave up 7 bases and J gave up 0 bases, with 6 bases separating them. CDR1 is MNHNS, CDR2 SASEGT, per germline. The CDR3 contains 13 residues.

This clonotype was counted between two and nine times. This rearrangement joins TRBV19 to TRBJ1-1, with D possibly TRBD1 on 6 matching bases. The CDR3 runs 15 residues. Germline V gene lookup returns CDR1 LNHDA and CDR2 SQIVND (reference sequence). Trimming shortened V by 5 bases and J by 4 bases, and 17 bases separated the two germline ends. The CDR3: CASSPSPTGTTEAFF. The CDR3 DNA reads as TGTGCCAGTAGTCCCTCCCCCACAGGGACCACTGAAGCTTTCTTT.

This chain links TRBV20-1 with TRBJ2-2; TRBD2 aligns across 14 bases. Looked up from germline, CDR1 is DFQATT and CDR2 is SNEGSKA (reference sequence). Trimming removed 6 bases from V and 7 bases from J; junction bases left unmatched: 13. This CDR3 comprises 17 residues. CDR3 coding DNA: TGCAGTGCCGTGGCCCTCTTGACTAGCGGGAGGGTCGGGGAGCTGTTTTTT. Amino acids: CSAVALLTSGRVGELFF.

The chain has TRBV30 and TRBJ2-7; tentatively, D is TRBD1 (5 bases). Germline CDR1 reads GTSNPN; CDR2 reads SVGIG (reference sequence). This CDR3 spans 13 amino acids. V lost 0 bases to trimming and J lost 1 base, with 7 bases between them. The CDR3 sequence is CAWSVGASYEQYF. The CDR3 DNA follows: TGTGCCTGGAGTGTTGGGGCATCCTACGAGCAGTACTTC.

Ten or more counts support this clonotype. V is TRBV6-1 and J is TRBJ1-5, with no clear D. Per the germline V gene, CDR1 is MNHNS and CDR2 is SASEGT. V gave up 7 bases and J gave up 0 bases, with 10 bases separating them. The length of the CDR3 is 14 residues. As DNA, the CDR3 is TGTGCCAGCACCTATGGAGGTAGCAATCAGCCCCAGCATTTT. It encodes CASTYGGSNQPQHF.

There are many counts of this clonotype. The V call is TRBV24-1, the J call TRBJ2-7; D is possibly TRBD1 (8 bases). The V gene's germline CDR1 is KGHDR and CDR2 SFDVKD. The V and J ends lost 4 bases and 5 bases respectively, with 17 bases between them. The CDR3 length is 15 residues. CDR3 bases: TGTGCCACCAGTGAAACAGGGGGGAGCGGGGACGAGCAGTACTTC. The encoded protein is CATSETGGSGDEQYF.

This clonotype was recorded at least ten times. This chain connects TRBV11-2 to TRBJ2-2; D might be TRBD1 (5 bases). The CDR3 loop spans 12 amino acids. Germline-derived CDR1 and CDR2 are SGHAT and FQNNGV. With 5 bases removed from V and 6 bases from J, the gap between germline ends came to 7 bases. As DNA, the CDR3 is TGTGCCAGCAGCCCAGGGTCCGGGGAGCTGTTTTTT. It specifies CASSPGSGELFF.

This clonotype was found a few times. This chain links TRBV6-1 with TRBJ2-2; D not resolved. This CDR3 has 15 residues. The ends were cut back, 1 base at V and 0 bases at J, with 6 bases in the middle. CDR1 MNHNS and CDR2 SASEGT come from the germline V gene. CDR3 nucleotide sequence: TGTGCCAGCAGTGAAGGTGTAGCGAACACCGGGGAGCTGTTTTTT. Translated, it gives CASSEGVANTGELFF.

The rearrangement uses TRBV19 and TRBJ2-1; D is possibly TRBD2 (5 bases). The germline gives CDR1 LNHDA, CDR2 SQIVND (reference sequence). V lost 5 bases and J 7 bases, leaving 12 bases between the germline ends. The CDR3 is 13 amino acids. The CDR3 loop reads CASSLTSANEQFF. DNA for the CDR3: TGTGCCAGTAGTCTTACTAGTGCGAATGAGCAGTTCTTC.

This clonotype has at least ten counts. The chain uses TRBV28 and TRBJ1-2; tentative D call: TRBD1 (6 bases). Germline CDR1 MDHEN, CDR2 SYDVKM. The CDR3 is 15 amino acids. V shed 2 bases and J shed 6 bases, with 16 bases lying between them. CDR3 bases: TGTGCCAGCAGTTTACCCACAGGGATGGGAGATGGCTACACCTTC. Its translation: CASSLPTGMGDGYTF.

This sequence joins TRBV9 and TRBJ1-2; D unclear. V lost 4 bases, J lost 1 base, and 17 bases lay in between. CDR3 length: 16 amino acids. Germline V gene lookup returns CDR1 SGDLS and CDR2 YYNGEE. DNA of the CDR3: TGTGCCAGCAGCACCGGACTTAGAGGAGGTAACTATGGCTACACCTTC. Encoded protein: CASSTGLRGGNYGYTF. The full variable domain, in which reference TRBV9 and TRBJ1-2 provide the parts outside the CDR3, is DSGVTQTPKHLITATGQRVTLRCSPRSGDLSVYWYQQSLDQGLQFLIQYYNGEERAKGNILERFSAQQFPDLHSELNLSSLELGDSALYFCASSTGLRGGNYGYTFGSGTRLTVV.

This clonotype was recorded many times. The chain recombines TRBV20-1 with TRBJ2-7; possible D gene TRBD2, 5 bases. With 1 base removed from V and 2 bases from J, the gap between germline ends came to 12 bases. The germline V gene encodes CDR1 DFQATT and CDR2 SNEGSKA (reference sequence). The CDR3 has 14 residues. CDR3 nucleotides: TGCAGTGCTAGAGCCGGAGCGGAGCCCTACGAGCAGTACTTC. Protein: CSARAGAEPYEQYF.

This clonotype was picked up many times. The V and J genes are TRBV28 and TRBJ2-2; no definite D call. V dropped 4 bases and J dropped 0 bases, with 12 bases sitting between them. Per the germline V gene, CDR1 is MDHEN and CDR2 is SYDVKM. This CDR3 has 16 amino acids. The CDR3 loop is CASSSLPSPNTGELFF. The DNA of the CDR3 is TGTGCCAGCAGTTCTCTCCCGTCCCCGAACACCGGGGAGCTGTTTTTT.

Many counts were recorded for this clonotype. The J gene is TRBJ2-5, the V gene TRBV12-3 or TRBV12-4, with D uncertain. V shed 1 base and J shed 4 bases, with 4 bases lying between them. The CDR3 totals 12 residues. CDR3 coding DNA: TGTGCCAGCAGTTTAGGGTTAGAGACCCAGTACTTC. It specifies CASSLGLETQYF.

The V gene is TRBV5-4, the J gene TRBJ1-1; TRBD1 agrees at 9 bases. Trimming took 7 bases from V and 1 from J; bases not matched to a gene: 8. CDR1 and CDR2 (germline): SGHNT, YYREEE (reference sequence). CDR3 size: 15 residues. Here the CDR3 reads CASGYNRGQNTEAFF. The DNA for the CDR3 is TGTGCCAGCGGCTACAACAGGGGGCAGAACACTGAAGCTTTCTTT. Together with reference TRBV5-4 and TRBJ1-1, the CDR3 gives the full variable domain: ETGVTQSPTHLIKTRGQQVTLRCSSQSGHNTVSWYQQALGQGPQFIFQYYREEENGRGNFPPRFSGLQFPNYSSELNVNALELDDSALYLCASGYNRGQNTEAFFGQGTRLTVV.

The rearrangement links TRBV6-1 to TRBJ2-2; tentatively, D is TRBD2 (5 bases). V gave up 0 bases and J gave up 7 bases, with 12 bases separating them. The length of the CDR3 is 15 residues. Germline V CDR1 and CDR2: MNHNS, SASEGT. The CDR3 loop is CASSEAREGYGELFF. In DNA form, the CDR3 reads TGTGCCAGCAGTGAAGCGAGGGAAGGTTACGGGGAGCTGTTTTTT.

Many counts were recorded for this clonotype. J is TRBJ2-7 and V is TRBV28; tentative D call: TRBD2 (6 bases). Trimming took off 7 bases at V and 6 bases at J, with 19 bases between the two ends. The CDR3 is made up of 14 amino acids. Germline V gives CDR1 MDHEN, CDR2 SYDVKM. This CDR3 reads CASNPGTPRGEQYF. The CDR3, as DNA: TGTGCCAGCAATCCCGGGACTCCCCGGGGCGAGCAGTACTTC.

This chain joins TRBV10-3 and TRBJ2-5; 12 bases align to TRBD2. The CDR3 is 16 amino acids. Germline CDR1 ENHRY, CDR2 SYGVKD. After removal of 6 bases from V and 2 bases from J, the junction contained 7 bases not matched to a gene. The CDR3 DNA sequence: TGTGCCATCAGCGCGAGGACTAGCGGGAAACAAGAGACCCAGTACTTC. As protein: CAISARTSGKQETQYF.

This clonotype was detected many times. V and J are TRBV27 and TRBJ1-5; D is possibly TRBD1 (6 bases). Trimming removed 4 bases from V and 0 bases from J, with 13 bases in between. The germline V gene has CDR1 MNHEY and CDR2 SMNVEV (reference sequence). CDR3 size: 16 residues. CDR3 protein: CASSSQGHDSNQPQHF. CDR3 nucleotides: TGTGCCAGCAGTTCGCAGGGGCATGATAGCAATCAGCCCCAGCATTTT.

The rearrangement joins TRBV6-1 to TRBJ1-2, with D tentatively TRBD1 (5 bases). The V end was cut by 5 bases, the J end by 4 bases, with 14 bases between. The CDR3 is 14 amino acids. Germline V gene sequence: CDR1 MNHNS, CDR2 SASEGT. The CDR3 protein is CASSRPGPSYGYTF. CDR3 DNA: TGTGCCAGCAGTCGTCCGGGACCTTCCTATGGCTACACCTTC.